The rows below give T cell receptor beta chains drawn from one sample of a study of T-cell memory formation after mild COVID-19. MiXCR, applied by TCRdb to the 5' RACE reads, yields one record per CDR3 protein. Counted here are approximately 350,000 distinct CDR3 sequences, 28% occurring once; the ten biggest clones make up approximately 13%. The sequenced sample consisted of PBMCs or a T cell subset sorted from them (not recorded which). These receptors were collected from an adult woman who had mild COVID-19 (a few samples of this study predate the infection). Cell type and time point are not known. The CDR3 runs from the conserved cysteine through the conserved F or W. D genes are given only for firm matches. A row's size may be missing; if present it is once, few, many or a size class.

DNA: TGCAGCGTTGACAGTGGCTATGAGCAGTTCTTC
CDR3: CSVDSGYEQFF
V: TRBV29-1
D: .
J: TRBJ2-1
size: once

DNA: TGTGCCATCAGTGAGGACGGGACAGGGGTCAGTGAGCAGTTCTTC
CDR3: CAISEDGTGVSEQFF
V: TRBV10-3
D: TRBD1
J: TRBJ2-1
size: few

DNA: TGCGCCAGAAGCTTGGGACAGGTGGGGCTCACAGATACGCAGTATTTT
CDR3: CARSLGQVGLTDTQYF
V: TRBV5-1
D: TRBD1
J: TRBJ2-3
size: few

DNA: TGTGCCTGGAGAGTTCGTCTAGTCGGACGCCCGTATAATTCACCCCTCCACTTT
CDR3: CAWRVRLVGRPYNSPLHF
V: TRBV30
D: .
J: TRBJ1-6
size: .

DNA: TGTGCCACCGCCCCGGGCAGCTCCTACGAGCAGTACTTC
CDR3: CATAPGSSYEQYF
V: TRBV10-3
D: .
J: TRBJ2-7
size: .

DNA: TGTGCCAGCTCATCCCCGGGGGGCAGGGATGAAGCTTTCTTT
CDR3: CASSSPGGRDEAFF
V: TRBV18
D: .
J: TRBJ1-1
size: once

DNA: TGTGCCTGGAGTGTAAGACTAGCGGGGGGATACGAGCAGTACTTC
CDR3: CAWSVRLAGGYEQYF
V: TRBV30
D: TRBD2
J: TRBJ2-7
size: few

DNA: TGTGCCACCAGCGGACCGACAGGGGGGCAAGGGGAGACCCAGTACTTC
CDR3: CATSGPTGGQGETQYF
V: TRBV24-1
D: TRBD1
J: TRBJ2-5
size: .

DNA: TGTGCCAGCAGTTTAGGGCCCCGGGGCAACGAGCAGTACTTC
CDR3: CASSLGPRGNEQYF
V: TRBV12-3/TRBV12-4
D: .
J: TRBJ2-7
size: .

DNA: TGTGCCAGCAGGCTCGCCGGGACGGGGAACACTGAAGCTTTCTTT
CDR3: CASRLAGTGNTEAFF
V: TRBV12-3/TRBV12-4
D: .
J: TRBJ1-1
size: few

DNA: TGCGCCAGCAGCATGGACAGAGTCTCTGGAAACACCATATATTTT
CDR3: CASSMDRVSGNTIYF
V: TRBV5-1
D: .
J: TRBJ1-3
size: .

DNA: TGCAGTGCTAGCCGGACAGTCCAAGAGACCCAGTACTTC
CDR3: CSASRTVQETQYF
V: TRBV20-1
D: .
J: TRBJ2-5
size: .

DNA: TGTGCCAGCAGCTTGGTGGAGGGAGAGGTGGAGACCCAGTACTTC
CDR3: CASSLVEGEVETQYF
V: TRBV5-5
D: .
J: TRBJ2-5
size: .

DNA: TGTGCCAGTAGTATTTTTAAGGCGAATTCACCCCTCCACTTT
CDR3: CASSIFKANSPLHF
V: TRBV19
D: .
J: TRBJ1-6
size: few

DNA: TGTGCCAGCAGCGTCGACCAGCTGGAGACCCAGTACTTC
CDR3: CASSVDQLETQYF
V: TRBV5-4
D: .
J: TRBJ2-5
size: few

DNA: TGCGCCAGCAGCAGACTCGACGGAGGCTACACCTTC
CDR3: CASSRLDGGYTF
V: TRBV5-1
D: .
J: TRBJ1-2
size: few

DNA: TGTGCCAGCAGCCAGACTGAGGTGGATACGCAGTATTTT
CDR3: CASSQTEVDTQYF
V: TRBV3-1
D: .
J: TRBJ2-3
size: .

DNA: TGTGCCAGCAGCTCCTTCTCGGAGACCCAGTACTTC
CDR3: CASSSFSETQYF
V: TRBV7-2
D: .
J: TRBJ2-5
size: few

DNA: TGCAGCGTGGAAGCGGATTTGGATGGCTACACCTTC
CDR3: CSVEADLDGYTF
V: TRBV29-1
D: .
J: TRBJ1-2
size: .

DNA: TGTGCCAGCAGTGAAACCTGGCTAGCGGGAGGATACGAGCAGTACTTC
CDR3: CASSETWLAGGYEQYF
V: TRBV2
D: TRBD2
J: TRBJ2-7
size: .

DNA: TGCGCCAGCAGCCGAGGGACAGGGGGCTCAGATACGCAGTATTTT
CDR3: CASSRGTGGSDTQYF
V: TRBV5-1
D: TRBD1
J: TRBJ2-3
size: .

DNA: TGCAGTGCTAGTCCCTCGAATAGCGGGGGGGGCTACGAGCAGTACTTC
CDR3: CSASPSNSGGGYEQYF
V: TRBV20-1
D: TRBD2
J: TRBJ2-7
size: .

DNA: TGTGCCAGCAGCAGATACACCGGGGAGCTGTTTTTT
CDR3: CASSRYTGELFF
V: TRBV12-3/TRBV12-4
D: .
J: TRBJ2-2
size: many

DNA: TGTGCCAGCAGAATTACCGGGGGCCACTACGAGCAGTACTTC
CDR3: CASRITGGHYEQYF
V: TRBV2
D: .
J: TRBJ2-7
size: .

DNA: TGTGCCAGTAGTATGAGCGGCCACGGGGAATACGAGCAGTACTTC
CDR3: CASSMSGHGEYEQYF
V: TRBV19
D: .
J: TRBJ2-7
size: .

DNA: TGCAGTGTCCTTTGGTTTGGGGCGCAGTACAATGAGCAGTTCTTC
CDR3: CSVLWFGAQYNEQFF
V: TRBV20-1
D: .
J: TRBJ2-1
size: few

DNA: TGTGCCAGCAGTTACTCGGGACACCCTAACGGGGAGCTGTTTTTT
CDR3: CASSYSGHPNGELFF
V: TRBV6-2/TRBV6-3
D: .
J: TRBJ2-2
size: few

DNA: TGTGCCAGCAGTCCCCGGGCCCTCGTATCCTACGAGCAGTACTTC
CDR3: CASSPRALVSYEQYF
V: TRBV12-3/TRBV12-4
D: .
J: TRBJ2-7
size: few

DNA: TGTGCCAGCAGCCAAGATTACAGGGGGCCTTCCTACGAGCAGTACTTC
CDR3: CASSQDYRGPSYEQYF
V: TRBV14
D: TRBD1
J: TRBJ2-7
size: .

DNA: TGTGCCACCAGTGACTGGACCCTTGGCACCGGGGAGCTGTTTTTT
CDR3: CATSDWTLGTGELFF
V: TRBV24-1
D: .
J: TRBJ2-2
size: .

DNA: TGTGCCACCTCCAATCCCCGAGATACGCAGTATTTT
CDR3: CATSNPRDTQYF
V: TRBV7-2
D: .
J: TRBJ2-3
size: .

DNA: TGCAGCGTTGAGGCTAGCACCCGATCCGGGGCCAAAAACATTCAGTACTTC
CDR3: CSVEASTRSGAKNIQYF
V: TRBV29-1
D: .
J: TRBJ2-4
size: many

DNA: TGTGCCACCAGCAGGGAAGGGTCCACTGAAGCTTTCTTT
CDR3: CATSREGSTEAFF
V: TRBV15
D: .
J: TRBJ1-1
size: .

DNA: TGCAGTGCTAGGGGCAGGGGGCAAGGACAGTACTTC
CDR3: CSARGRGQGQYF
V: TRBV20-1
D: TRBD1
J: TRBJ2-7
size: .

DNA: TGTGCCAGCACCCTATCAGGGAAGGCTGAGACCCAGTACTTC
CDR3: CASTLSGKAETQYF
V: TRBV12-3/TRBV12-4
D: .
J: TRBJ2-5
size: few

DNA: TGTGCCAGCAGCGCGACAGGGACGAACATTCAGTACTTC
CDR3: CASSATGTNIQYF
V: TRBV7-9
D: TRBD1
J: TRBJ2-4
size: few

DNA: TGTGCCAGCAGCTTTGGGCTAGCGGGGGCCTACAATGAGCAGTTCTTC
CDR3: CASSFGLAGAYNEQFF
V: TRBV5-4
D: TRBD2
J: TRBJ2-1
size: .

DNA: TGTGCCAGCAGCAACCTGGCGGGACAGGTCTACGAGCAGTACTTC
CDR3: CASSNLAGQVYEQYF
V: TRBV7-8
D: TRBD1
J: TRBJ2-7
size: many

DNA: TGTGCCATCAGCCCGGGTGGGGCGGGCACAGATACGCAGTATTTT
CDR3: CAISPGGAGTDTQYF
V: TRBV10-3
D: .
J: TRBJ2-3
size: few

DNA: TGTGCCACAGGGCCGAGGGACCGCGTATCTAATGAGCAGTTCTTC
CDR3: CATGPRDRVSNEQFF
V: TRBV24-1
D: .
J: TRBJ2-1
size: .

DNA: TGCGCCAGCAGCCCCGAGACTCGACAAGAGACCCAGTACTTC
CDR3: CASSPETRQETQYF
V: TRBV5-1
D: .
J: TRBJ2-5
size: few

DNA: TGTGCCAGCAGCTTTTTGGGGACAGGGGATGGAGATACGCAGTATTTT
CDR3: CASSFLGTGDGDTQYF
V: TRBV11-3
D: TRBD1
J: TRBJ2-3
size: .

DNA: TGTGCCAGCAGCTCCAGAAGAGAGAACACTGAAGCTTTCTTT
CDR3: CASSSRRENTEAFF
V: TRBV7-2
D: .
J: TRBJ1-1
size: few

DNA: TGTGCCAGCAGCTTAGGGGTGGCGGGGGGGCCGTACAATGAGCAGTTCTTC
CDR3: CASSLGVAGGPYNEQFF
V: TRBV11-2
D: TRBD2
J: TRBJ2-1
size: .

DNA: TGTGCCAGCAGCTTAGGACAGGGAGGTTCCTACGAGCAGTACTTC
CDR3: CASSLGQGGSYEQYF
V: TRBV13
D: .
J: TRBJ2-7
size: many

DNA: TGTGCCAGCAGTCCAGGGACGGGAAGCACAGATACGCAGTATTTT
CDR3: CASSPGTGSTDTQYF
V: TRBV2
D: .
J: TRBJ2-3
size: many

DNA: TGTGCCACCAGTGAGCCCGGGACTAGCGGGCCGAACAATGAGCAGTTCTTC
CDR3: CATSEPGTSGPNNEQFF
V: TRBV24-1
D: TRBD2
J: TRBJ2-1
size: few